A selection of T cell receptor beta chains follows, all from one sample in a study of T cell repertoires in cytomegalovirus infection. For these TCRs, the target antigens are not known. TCRdb reprocessed the reads with MiXCR, giving one entry per CDR3 protein. The table includes approximately 280,000 distinct CDR3 sequences, around 20% detected once. The input for sequencing was cultured PBMCs, taken from culture after CMV antigen stimulation. These receptors were taken from a human donor in good health (CMV status not recorded). Some clones in this sample may be carry-over from other donors' samples. Each CDR3 is given with its conserved first and last residue. A D gene is named only where the DNA matches it firmly. Some rows mark clone size as missing; the rest say once, few, many or name a class of expanded clone.

CDR3: CSAEDRDIQYF
DNA: TGCAGTGCTGAAGACAGGGACATTCAGTACTTC
J: TRBJ2-4
length: 11
size: -
D: TRBD1
V: TRBV20-1

CDR3: CSARSDGQNTEAFF
DNA: TGCAGTGCTAGATCGGACGGTCAGAACACTGAAGCTTTCTTT
J: TRBJ1-1
length: 14
size: -
D: -
V: TRBV20-1

CDR3: CASSLGAAGAYNEQFF
DNA: TGTGCCAGCAGCCTCGGCGCGGCGGGAGCCTACAATGAGCAGTTCTTC
J: TRBJ2-1
length: 16
size: -
D: TRBD2
V: TRBV28

CDR3: CASSPRAGRNSGNTIYF
DNA: TGTGCCAGCAGCCCCCGGGCAGGCCGGAACTCTGGAAACACCATATATTTT
J: TRBJ1-3
length: 17
size: -
D: -
V: TRBV11-2

CDR3: CASSGGQGITDTQYF
DNA: TGTGCCAGCTCTGGGGGGCAGGGAATCACAGATACGCAGTATTTT
J: TRBJ2-3
length: 15
size: few
D: -
V: TRBV7-6

CDR3: CASSTRTRGGPGANVLTF
DNA: TGTGCCAGCAGTACTAGGACCCGGGGGGGTCCTGGGGCCAACGTCCTGACTTTC
J: TRBJ2-6
length: 18
size: many
D: TRBD2
V: TRBV28

CDR3: CASRTGTPTDTQYF
DNA: TGTGCCAGCCGAACGGGCACCCCAACAGATACGCAGTATTTT
J: TRBJ2-3
length: 14
size: -
D: -
V: TRBV12-3/TRBV12-4

CDR3: CASGDRPNYGYTF
DNA: TGTGCCAGTGGCGACCGACCCAACTATGGCTACACCTTC
J: TRBJ1-2
length: 13
size: -
D: -
V: TRBV19

CDR3: CAWNPGGRVEAFF
DNA: TGTGCCTGGAATCCCGGAGGGCGGGTTGAAGCTTTCTTT
J: TRBJ1-1
length: 13
size: -
D: -
V: TRBV30

CDR3: CASSKTLGEVQYF
DNA: TGCGCCAGCAGTAAGACCCTAGGGGAAGTTCAGTACTTC
J: TRBJ2-4
length: 13
size: -
D: -
V: TRBV10-1

CDR3: CASSLSTNSGANVLTF
DNA: TGTGCCAGCAGCTTGTCCACGAACTCTGGGGCCAACGTCCTGACTTTC
J: TRBJ2-6
length: 16
size: few
D: -
V: TRBV5-8

CDR3: CASSQGSGFYGYTF
DNA: TGCGCCAGCAGCCAAGGATCCGGATTCTATGGCTACACCTTC
J: TRBJ1-2
length: 14
size: few
D: -
V: TRBV4-1

CDR3: CASSSSTREQYF
DNA: TGTGCCAGCAGCTCCTCAACAAGGGAGCAGTACTTC
J: TRBJ2-7
length: 12
size: few
D: -
V: TRBV28

CDR3: CASSLAPVQTQYF
DNA: TGTGCCAGCAGCTTAGCGCCGGTACAGACCCAGTACTTC
J: TRBJ2-5
length: 13
size: -
D: -
V: TRBV7-9

CDR3: CASSLWYNEQFF
DNA: TGTGCCAGCAGCTTATGGTACAATGAGCAGTTCTTC
J: TRBJ2-1
length: 12
size: many
D: -
V: TRBV7-2

CDR3: CASSPRGEVAGGRGLFREQFF
DNA: TGTGCCAGCAGCCCCCGCGGGGAAGTAGCGGGAGGGAGGGGTTTGTTTCGTGAGCAGTTCTTC
J: TRBJ2-1
length: 21
size: many
D: TRBD2
V: TRBV7-2

CDR3: CASSTGGPSYNEQFF
DNA: TGTGCCAGCAGCACGGGGGGCCCGTCCTACAATGAGCAGTTCTTC
J: TRBJ2-1
length: 15
size: few
D: -
V: TRBV5-4

CDR3: CASSLGGWNTGELFF
DNA: TGTGCCAGCAGCTTAGGCGGATGGAACACCGGGGAGCTGTTTTTT
J: TRBJ2-2
length: 15
size: -
D: -
V: TRBV7-9

CDR3: CASSLAVFETQYF
DNA: TGTGCCAGCAGCTTAGCAGTTTTCGAGACCCAGTACTTC
J: TRBJ2-5
length: 13
size: many
D: -
V: TRBV7-2

CDR3: CASNDGLAGVVETDTQYF
DNA: TGTGCCAGCAACGACGGACTAGCGGGAGTGGTAGAAACAGATACGCAGTATTTT
J: TRBJ2-3
length: 18
size: -
D: TRBD2
V: TRBV6-2/TRBV6-3

CDR3: CASSAGAESYNEQFF
DNA: TGTGCCAGCAGCGCAGGGGCTGAATCCTACAATGAGCAGTTCTTC
J: TRBJ2-1
length: 15
size: -
D: -
V: TRBV9